This T cell receptor (beta chain) came from a study of post-analysis software for immune sequencing data. Study-level findings and limits: TRBV5-6, TRBV5-1 and TRBV20-1 were among several TRBV segments more frequent in patients than controls.

The library was made from cDNA and included unique molecular identifiers. TCRdb used MiXCR to reprocess the PCR reads, holding one entry per CDR3 protein. The repertoire includes 750,000 to 950,000 distinct CDR3 sequences, 53% of them detected once, and around 4.5% sits in the top ten. A single count supports this clonotype. Antigen specificity is unknown. This CDR3 is 12 amino acids long. Per the germline V gene, CDR1 is DFQATT and CDR2 is SNEGSKA (reference sequence). V was pared by 5 bases and J by 10 bases, with 4 bases of the junction left unmatched. The clonotype comes from a girl aged 10-17 years with multiple sclerosis. The rearrangement links TRBV20-1 to TRBJ2-1, with 11 nucleotides matching TRBD2. Sequences were obtained from blood. CDR3 nucleotides: TGCAGTGCTTTACGGACTAGCGGGGAGCAGTTCTTC. Its protein product is CSALRTSGEQFF.